This TCR beta chain originates from a study of T cell repertoires in cytomegalovirus infection. This CDR3 is built from 15 residues. In germline, CDR1 is MNHGY, CDR2 SAAAGT. MiXCR, run by TCRdb on the reads, gives a single entry per CDR3 protein. The table lists around 740,000 distinct CDR3 sequences, 35% of them singletons, with about 2.8% in the top ten. A remark on this clonotype: A junction end diverges from the germline sequence, so it may reflect a read error.

Specimen: PBMCs. The rearrangement joins TRBV6-8 to TRBJ2-7; 7 bases line up with TRBD1. This receptor was identified in a human donor in good health (CMV status not recorded). Some clones in this sample may be carry-over from other donors' samples. CDR3 in DNA: TGTGCCAGCTGTTACTCGAACAGGGGAATCCACGAGCAGTACTTC. This gives the protein CASCYSNRGIHEQYF.